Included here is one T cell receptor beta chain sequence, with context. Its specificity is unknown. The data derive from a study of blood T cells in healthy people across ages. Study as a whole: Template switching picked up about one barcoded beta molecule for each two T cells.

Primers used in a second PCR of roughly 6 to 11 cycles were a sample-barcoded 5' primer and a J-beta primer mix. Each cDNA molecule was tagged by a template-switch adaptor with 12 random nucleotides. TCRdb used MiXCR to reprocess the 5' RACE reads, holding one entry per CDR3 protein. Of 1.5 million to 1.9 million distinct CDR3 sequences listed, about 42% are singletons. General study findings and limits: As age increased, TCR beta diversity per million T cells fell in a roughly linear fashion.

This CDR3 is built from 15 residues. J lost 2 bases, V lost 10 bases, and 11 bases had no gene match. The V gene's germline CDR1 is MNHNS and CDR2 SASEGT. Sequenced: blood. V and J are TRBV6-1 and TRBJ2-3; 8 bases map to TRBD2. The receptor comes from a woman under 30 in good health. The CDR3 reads CAIRRERGPTDTQYF. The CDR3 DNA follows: TGTGCCATCCGACGCGAGCGGGGGCCCACAGATACGCAGTATTTT.